This record covers a single T cell receptor (beta chain). What it binds is not known. This sample is drawn from a study of response to subunit inactivated influenza vaccine. Study findings and constraints: Every seasonal influenza vaccination brings in few new T cells, the authors suggested.

The CDR3 contains 15 residues. V was trimmed by 6 bases and J by 5 bases, leaving 16 bases between them. Germline V lookup: CDR1 MNHEY, CDR2 SVGAGI. One entry per CDR3 protein results from TCRdb running MiXCR on the RT-PCR reads. The table has about 500,000 distinct CDR3 sequences, approximately 16% seen once; the top ten hold 2.5% to 3.5%. The source of this sequence is a man aged 50-75 years who received an inactivated influenza vaccine. The starting material was CD4+ T cells sorted from PBMCs, obtained roughly 24 months after vaccination. This chain links TRBV6-5 with TRBJ2-2, with D possibly being TRBD1 (6 bases). The CDR3 bases are TGTGCCAGCAGCTATAGGACAGCCCGAACCGGGGAGCTGTTTTTT. Its translation is CASSYRTARTGELFF.